The 14 T cell receptor beta chains below come from one sample, sequenced in a study of identical twins. TCRdb reanalysed the 5' RACE reads using MiXCR and keeps one entry per CDR3 protein. This sample has 1.5 million to 2 million distinct CDR3 sequences, with about 30% found just once. The sample comprised cord blood. The receptors come from a newborn girl in good health.

The chain links TRBV20-1 to TRBJ2-5; 9 nucleotides match TRBD2. The CDR3 is 14 amino acids. Germline-derived CDR1 and CDR2 are DFQATT and SNEGSKA (reference sequence). V lost 0 bases and J lost 11; bases outside the gene matches: 10. The CDR3 sequence: CSARDPTSGNEQYF. The CDR3 DNA reads as TGCAGTGCTAGAGATCCGACTAGCGGCAATGAGCAGTACTTC.

The chain is built from TRBV12-3 or TRBV12-4 and TRBJ2-2, with D unresolved. This CDR3 contains 13 residues. The ends were cut back, 5 bases at V and 6 bases at J, with 10 bases in the middle. This chain's CDR3 is CASSARTSGELFF. CDR3 sequence (DNA): TGTGCCAGCAGTGCCCGAACGTCCGGGGAGCTGTTTTTT.

This clonotype was recorded at least ten times. CDR3 coding DNA: TGCAGCGGGGGACCGCAAGAGACCCAGTACTTC. Its translation is CSGGPQETQYF. This chain uses TRBV29-1 with TRBJ2-5; D possibly matches TRBD1 or TRBD2 (5 bases each). Germline V gene sequence: CDR1 SQVTM, CDR2 ANQGSEA. The V and J ends lost 7 bases and 2 bases respectively, with 8 bases between them. The CDR3 spans 11 residues.

This clonotype has at least ten counts. The chain joins TRBV4-1 to TRBJ1-4; D gene uncertain. Deletions cut 2 bases from V and 3 bases from J, with 10 bases between. The germline gives CDR1 MGHRA, CDR2 YSYEKL. The CDR3 length is 15 residues. CDR3 in amino acids: CASSQLPGANEKLFF. CDR3 DNA: TGCGCCAGCAGCCAACTCCCCGGGGCTAATGAAAAACTGTTTTTT.

This clonotype was observed a few times. The J gene is TRBJ1-4, the V gene TRBV9; 11 nucleotides align to TRBD1. The V and J ends lost 3 bases and 5 bases, in that order; junction bases with no gene match: 3. This CDR3 region has 15 residues. The germline V gene has CDR1 SGDLS and CDR2 YYNGEE. The CDR3 protein is CASSAGDRGNEKLFF. CDR3 in DNA: TGTGCCAGCAGCGCGGGGGACAGGGGGAATGAAAAACTGTTTTTT. The variable domain in full, with the rest retrieved from reference TRBV9 and TRBJ1-4, is DSGVTQTPKHLITATGQRVTLRCSPRSGDLSVYWYQQSLDQGLQFLIQYYNGEERAKGNILERFSAQQFPDLHSELNLSSLELGDSALYFCASSAGDRGNEKLFFGSGTQLSVL.

The rearrangement links TRBV25-1 to TRBJ2-7, with D possibly matching TRBD1 (6 bases). The J call may be faulty, since TRBJ2-5 better matches the DNA end. Germline-derived CDR1 and CDR2 are MGHDK and SYGVNS. This CDR3 contains 13 residues. The CDR3, as DNA: TGTGCCAGCAGTGCCAGGGGACGACGGACCCAGTACTTC. Its translation is CASSARGRRTQYF.

In its sample, this clonotype was seen many times. This chain joins TRBV2 and TRBJ2-1; D not resolved. This CDR3 is built from 12 residues. CDR1 is SNHLY and CDR2 is FYNNEI in the germline V gene. The ends were cut back, 10 bases at V and 7 bases at J, with 14 bases in the middle. The CDR3 DNA reads as TGTGCCAACCACAGATTGAAGAATGAGCAGTTCTTC. Translating gives CANHRLKNEQFF.

Only a few counts were recorded for this clonotype. The gene calls are TRBV28 and TRBJ2-5, with TRBD2 matching 8 bases. CDR3 size: 15 residues. Germline V gene lookup returns CDR1 MDHEN and CDR2 SYDVKM. Trimming at V came to 6 bases and at J to 2 bases, leaving 8 bases not matched to a gene. The CDR3 bases are TGTGCCAGCAGATTTAGCGGGATGGGACAAGAGACCCAGTACTTC. It translates to CASRFSGMGQETQYF.

DNA for the CDR3: TGTGCCAGCAGCCCCCGGGACAGTTTGGGCCAGGCGGACACTGAAGCTTTCTTT. Its translation: CASSPRDSLGQADTEAFF. This rearrangement joins TRBV7-9 to TRBJ1-1, with TRBD1 identical over 7 bases. The germline gives CDR1 SEHNR, CDR2 FQNEAQ (reference sequence). After removal of 5 bases from V and 3 bases from J, the junction contained 18 bases not matched to a gene. This CDR3 is 18 amino acids long.

This chain connects TRBV19 to TRBJ2-1; D might be TRBD2 (7 bases). Germline V gene sequence: CDR1 LNHDA, CDR2 SQIVND (reference sequence). V lost 3 bases and J lost 5, with 20 bases in between. The CDR3 extends over 17 amino acids. The CDR3 here is CASSMRGGQSWDNEQFF. The DNA of the CDR3 is TGTGCCAGTAGTATGAGGGGGGGCCAGAGCTGGGACAATGAGCAGTTCTTC.

This clonotype was detected ten times or more. Here the CDR3 reads CSARVETQYF. The CDR3 DNA is TGCAGTGCTAGAGTAGAGACCCAGTACTTC. The chain uses TRBV20-1 and TRBJ2-5; D unresolved. Deletions cut 1 base from V and 4 bases from J, with 1 base between. Germline CDR1 reads DFQATT; CDR2 reads SNEGSKA (reference sequence). This CDR3 comprises 10 residues.

This clonotype was seen only a few times. V usage is TRBV7-9 and J usage is TRBJ2-6; D unresolved. This CDR3 comprises 14 residues. Germline V gives CDR1 SEHNR, CDR2 FQNEAQ (reference sequence). V gave up 3 bases and J gave up 3 bases, with 6 bases separating them. The CDR3 reads CASSFALGANVLTF. CDR3 in DNA: TGTGCCAGCAGCTTTGCGCTTGGGGCCAACGTCCTGACTTTC. Variable domain in full (rest from reference TRBV7-9 and TRBJ2-6): DTGVSQNPRHKITKRGQNVTFRCDPISEHNRLYWYRQTLGQGPEFLTYFQNEAQLEKSRLLSDRFSAERPKGSFSTLEIQRTEQGDSAMYLCASSFALGANVLTFGAGSRLTVL.

This chain uses TRBV29-1 with TRBJ1-1, with D uncertain. Trimming took 3 bases from V and 6 from J, leaving 14 bases between them. Germline V gene lookup returns CDR1 SQVTM and CDR2 ANQGSEA. CDR3 length equals 13 residues. The CDR3 bases are TGCAGCGTTGATGGGCAGGCGGGATCTGAAGCTTTCTTT. It encodes CSVDGQAGSEAFF.

Details on this clonotype: The germline gene is not matched at one end of the junction; a read error may be the cause. The chain couples TRBV2 to TRBJ1-6, with 9 bases fitting TRBD1. Germline V lookup: CDR1 SNHLY, CDR2 FYNNEI. The CDR3 covers 14 residues. CDR3 in DNA: TGTGCCAGAAGTGTTACAGGGGGCCGATCACCCCTCCACTTT. It translates to CARSVTGGRSPLHF.